Presented here are 32 T cell receptor beta chains from one specimen sequenced in a study of Tregs in tolerant kidney transplant recipients (dated by TCRdb to between 2017 and 2020). Transplants used related donors with nonmyeloablative bone marrow transplantation; mixed chimerism was transient in the human trials. Libraries were built with the immunoSEQ multiplex PCR assay. The table comes from immuneACCESS by way of TCRdb, which keeps in-frame sequences with V and J called. Part of the clones is missing from these tables; in studies checked, under half for an unresolved V gene and the rest for unknown reasons. This sample is represented by over 70,000 clones; more than 85% of them were singletons. The ten largest clones represent approximately 1.4% of the sample. Here the sequenced sample was CD4+ T cells from blood (PBMCs), taken 24 months after the transplant. These receptors all stem from a human patient who received a combined kidney and bone marrow transplant. Where a transplant has occurred, the graft donor may have supplied some of the T cells.

The chain combines TRBV7-2 with TRBJ2-5; TRBD1 aligns across 8 bases. Trimming at V came to 1 base and at J to 4 bases, leaving 5 bases not matched to a gene. From germline, CDR1 is SGHTA and CDR2 FQGNSA. The CDR3 is 15 amino acids. The chain's CDR3 is CASSLVQGVGETQYF. The DNA for the CDR3 is TGTGCCAGCAGCTTAGTACAGGGGGTGGGAGAGACCCAGTACTTC.

This clone was seen just once. The V call is TRBV27, the J call TRBJ2-5; possible D gene TRBD2, 7 bases. The CDR3 loop spans 14 amino acids. Germline loops: CDR1 MNHEY, CDR2 SMNVEV (reference sequence). V lost 3 bases to trimming and J lost 9 bases, with 17 bases between them. CDR3 residues: CASSFIAGEGAQYF. The CDR3 coding sequence is TGTGCCAGCAGTTTTATAGCGGGCGAGGGGGCCCAGTACTTC.

This chain uses TRBV5-6 with TRBJ2-5; TRBD2 agrees at 13 bases. Germline-derived CDR1 and CDR2 are SGHDT and YYEEEE. The CDR3 consists of 17 residues. V lost 4 bases, J lost 5 bases, and 11 bases stayed unmatched. Here the CDR3 DNA reads TGTGCCAGCAGCAAGGAAGTACTAGCGGGAGGGGGGGAGACCCAGTACTTC. Translating gives CASSKEVLAGGGETQYF.

The chain recombines TRBV10-3 with TRBJ2-7; maybe TRBD2 (5 bases). This CDR3 is built from 14 residues. The germline V and J ends were trimmed by 6 bases and 3 bases, with 15 bases remaining between them. Germline V CDR1 and CDR2: ENHRY, SYGVKD. CDR3 sequence: CAIRSDSSLYEQYF. For the CDR3, the DNA is TGTGCCATCAGATCGGACTCTAGCCTCTACGAGCAGTACTTC.

The chain is built from TRBV7-2 and TRBJ1-2; TRBD1 agrees at 9 bases. The germline V gene has CDR1 SGHTA and CDR2 FQGNSA. This CDR3 contains 14 residues. The ends lost 5 bases at V and 3 bases at J; junction bases unmatched: 4. The DNA for the CDR3 is TGTGCCAGCAGCACACGGACAGGGGACTATGGCTACACCTTC. Its translation: CASSTRTGDYGYTF.

The genes are TRBV4-2 and TRBJ1-1; D perhaps matches TRBD1 (5 bases). V lost 0 bases, J lost 4 bases, and 9 bases lay in between. The CDR3 has 14 amino acids. Germline values: CDR1 LGHNA, CDR2 YNFKEQ. The CDR3 reads CASSQEGGVTEAFF. CDR3 nucleotide sequence: TGTGCCAGCAGCCAAGAGGGGGGGGTCACTGAAGCTTTCTTT.

The gene calls are TRBV5-1 and TRBJ1-4, with D uncertain. The CDR3 length is 13 residues. Trimming cost V 2 bases and J 8 bases, with 10 bases left between them. CDR1 SGHRS and CDR2 YFSETQ come from the germline V gene. The CDR3 bases are TGCGCCAGCAGCTTCGGGGTTGGGGAAAAACTGTTTTTT. Its translation: CASSFGVGEKLFF.

The chain couples TRBV2 to TRBJ2-6; 7 bases line up with TRBD1. Trimming removed 2 bases from V and 4 bases from J; junction bases left unmatched: 8. The CDR3 extends over 17 amino acids. CDR1 SNHLY and CDR2 FYNNEI come from the germline V gene. CDR3 region: CASSERDSRAGANVLTF. DNA for the CDR3: TGTGCCAGCAGTGAACGGGACAGCCGGGCCGGGGCCAACGTCCTGACTTTC.

The V call is TRBV6-4, the J call TRBJ1-4; D is unresolved. CDR1 MRHNA and CDR2 SNTAGT come from the germline V gene. Trimming shortened V by 0 bases and J by 9 bases, and 8 bases separated the two germline ends. The CDR3 sequence is 13 residues long. CDR3 DNA: TGTGCCAGCAGTGACTCGAGGAAGCAAAAACTGTTTTTT. Residues: CASSDSRKQKLFF.

The chain carries TRBV4-3 and TRBJ2-2, with 13 bases matching TRBD2. Trimming cost V 4 bases and J 0 bases; bases outside gene matches: 5. The CDR3 consists of 18 residues. CDR1 is LGHNA and CDR2 is YSLEER in the germline V gene. DNA for the CDR3: TGCGCCAGCAGCCGTCGACTAGCGGGGGGCGCGAACACCGGGGAGCTGTTTTTT. Translated, it gives CASSRRLAGGANTGELFF.

This clone has only one observation. The V gene is TRBV27, the J gene TRBJ2-2; 15 bases align to TRBD2. The V gene end was trimmed by 6 bases and the J gene end by 6 bases; junction bases not matched to a gene: 8. Germline V CDR1 and CDR2: MNHEY, SMNVEV (reference sequence). The CDR3 is 17 amino acids. The CDR3 DNA sequence: TGTGCCAGCAGACTACCGGGACTAGCGGGGGGAGCCGGGGAGCTGTTTTTT. This encodes CASRLPGLAGGAGELFF.

This chain links TRBV7-9 with TRBJ1-1, with a possible D match to TRBD1 (6 bases). The CDR3 loop spans 14 amino acids. The germline V gene has CDR1 SEHNR and CDR2 FQNEAQ (reference sequence). Trimming left V 7 bases short and J 6 bases short, with 18 bases between. The CDR3 loop reads CASTRDRSDSEAFF. The CDR3 nucleotides read TGTGCCAGCACAAGAGACAGGAGTGATTCTGAAGCTTTCTTT.

The chain has TRBV6-1 and TRBJ1-4; maybe TRBD1 (5 bases). Germline V gene lookup returns CDR1 MNHNS and CDR2 SASEGT. V lost 8 bases and J 5 bases, leaving 15 bases between the germline ends. The CDR3 sequence is 14 residues long. CDR3 nucleotides: TGTGCCAGCCGGAAAAGACAGAACAATGAAAAACTGTTTTTT. Protein: CASRKRQNNEKLFF.

V usage is TRBV5-4 and J usage is TRBJ2-1; D unclear. The CDR3 runs to 15 residues. The V gene lost 2 bases and the J gene lost 4 bases, with 13 bases spanning the gap. The germline V gene has CDR1 SGHNT and CDR2 YYREEE (reference sequence). The CDR3 DNA reads TGTGCCAGCAGCTTATTTGATTCGACTTACAATGAGCAGTTCTTC. It encodes CASSLFDSTYNEQFF.

The V call is TRBV30, the J call TRBJ2-5; 8 nucleotides align to TRBD2. The CDR3 runs 16 residues. Germline trimming cut 0 bases from V and 0 bases from J; bases unmatched to any gene: 6. The germline V gene has CDR1 GTSNPN and CDR2 SVGIG (reference sequence). The chain's CDR3 is CAWSVGGGSYQETQYF. CDR3 nucleotides: TGTGCCTGGAGTGTTGGCGGGGGGTCATACCAAGAGACCCAGTACTTC.

The chain couples TRBV27 to TRBJ2-2; D gene uncertain. The CDR3 runs to 14 residues. Germline V gene sequence: CDR1 MNHEY, CDR2 SMNVEV (reference sequence). V dropped 3 bases and J dropped 4 bases, with 9 bases sitting between them. CDR3 nucleotide sequence: TGTGCCAGCAGTTTCAGGCCCCGCACCGGGGAGCTGTTTTTT. This sequence encodes CASSFRPRTGELFF.

This chain links TRBV25-1 with TRBJ2-7; 9 positions match TRBD2. Germline lookup yields CDR1 MGHDK and CDR2 SYGVNS. After removal of 3 bases from V and 2 bases from J, the junction contained 5 bases not matched to a gene. The CDR3 has 15 amino acids. CDR3 DNA: TGTGCCAGCAGTGAGGCGCTAGCGGGACCCTACGAGCAGTACTTC. Translated, it gives CASSEALAGPYEQYF.

This chain joins TRBV30 and TRBJ1-2; TRBD1 matches 8 bases. In germline, CDR1 is GTSNPN, CDR2 SVGIG (reference sequence). This CDR3 has 16 amino acids. Trimming removed 3 bases from V and 0 bases from J; junction bases left unmatched: 9. The CDR3 DNA sequence: TGTGCCTGGAGGATGCAGGGGGCATCAACTAACTATGGCTACACCTTC. It codes for CAWRMQGASTNYGYTF.

The chain uses TRBV30 and TRBJ1-1; D is perhaps TRBD1 (6 bases). V lost 5 bases, J lost 7 bases, and 17 bases lay in between. Per the germline V gene, CDR1 is GTSNPN and CDR2 is SVGIG (reference sequence). There are 13 residues in the CDR3. CDR3 nucleotides: TGTGCCTGGTCTTCTAGGGGGGGGCTTGAAGCTTTCTTT. Its translation: CAWSSRGGLEAFF. Looking up the rest from reference TRBV30 and TRBJ1-1 gives the full variable domain: SQTIHQWPATLVQPVGSPLSLECTVEGTSNPNLYWYRQAAGRGLQLLFYSVGIGQISSEVPQNLSASRPQDRQFILSSKKLLLSDSGFYLCAWSSRGGLEAFFGQGTRLTVV.

The chain recombines TRBV7-2 with TRBJ1-5; TRBD1 aligns across 9 bases. Germline trimming cut 4 bases from V and 5 bases from J; bases unmatched to any gene: 3. The CDR3 consists of 14 residues. Germline CDR1 is SGHTA and CDR2 is FQGNSA. CDR3: CASSSQGADQPQHF. The CDR3 DNA reads TGTGCCAGCAGCTCACAGGGGGCGGATCAGCCCCAGCATTTT.

The rearrangement links TRBV7-2 to TRBJ2-4; 12 bases are a match to TRBD2. The germline gives CDR1 SGHTA, CDR2 FQGNSA. Trimming at V came to 2 bases and at J to 7 bases, leaving 3 bases not matched to a gene. This CDR3 has 15 amino acids. CDR3 region: CASSLLAGGFNIQYF. In nucleotides, the CDR3 is TGTGCCAGCAGCTTACTAGCGGGAGGGTTCAACATTCAGTACTTC.

J is TRBJ2-7 and V is TRBV30; 7 bases are shared with TRBD1. This CDR3 is built from 13 residues. The junction had 5 bases not matched to a gene; V was cut back by 1 base and J by 5 bases. CDR1 is GTSNPN, CDR2 SVGIG, per germline (reference sequence). Written as DNA, the CDR3 is TGTGCCTGGAGTGGGGGGACAGCCAACGAGCAGTACTTC. Protein product: CAWSGGTANEQYF.

This clone is a singleton in its sample. This rearrangement joins TRBV7-6 to TRBJ2-5; D is ambiguous. Germline loops: CDR1 SGHVS, CDR2 FNYEAQ. Trimming stripped 5 bases from V and 2 bases from J, with 9 bases between. The CDR3 is 13 amino acids. The CDR3 sequence is CASSPGPQETQYF. CDR3 in DNA: TGTGCCAGCAGCCCAGGCCCACAAGAGACCCAGTACTTC.

The rearrangement links TRBV21-1 to TRBJ1-1; the table's D call of TRBD1 was not tested on the DNA. TRBV21-1 is marked as a pseudogene. The CDR3 length is 15 residues. DNA for the CDR3: TGTGCCAGCAGCACGAAACGTACAGGGCTCACTGAAGCTTTCTTT. Translation: CASSTKRTGLTEAFF.

The chain uses TRBV5-1 and TRBJ2-2; D is perhaps TRBD2 (7 bases). Per germline, CDR1 SGHRS and CDR2 YFSETQ. The CDR3 covers 16 residues. The V end was cut by 1 base, the J end by 7 bases, with 17 bases between. CDR3 sequence (DNA): TGCGCCAGCAGCTTGCCCTCGGGGGGCGCAATCGGGGAGCTGTTTTTT. Translated: CASSLPSGGAIGELFF.

This chain joins TRBV28 and TRBJ2-5; D might be TRBD1 (6 bases). CDR1 MDHEN and CDR2 SYDVKM come from the germline V gene. Trimming removed 6 bases at V and 7 bases at J, with 18 bases between. The CDR3 is 14 amino acids. The CDR3 is CASSDWTVVGTQYF. CDR3 DNA sequence: TGTGCCAGCAGCGATTGGACAGTCGTGGGGACCCAGTACTTC.

The gene calls are TRBV2 and TRBJ2-1; 8 nucleotides match TRBD2. The CDR3 has 14 amino acids. Germline V gene lookup returns CDR1 SNHLY and CDR2 FYNNEI. The junction had 9 bases not matched to a gene; V was cut back by 6 bases and J by 8 bases. CDR3 sequence reads: CASRVGLGVDEQFF. DNA for the CDR3: TGTGCCAGCAGGGTGGGACTAGGGGTCGATGAGCAGTTCTTC.

DNA of the CDR3: TGTGCCTGGAAGCTGGACAGGGGCCTGACCTACGAGCAGTACTTC. Its translation is CAWKLDRGLTYEQYF. The chain is built from TRBV30 and TRBJ2-7; 9 bases line up with TRBD1. J gave up 2 bases and V 4 bases, and 9 bases lay outside the gene matches. CDR1 is GTSNPN, CDR2 SVGIG, per germline (reference sequence). This CDR3 spans 15 amino acids.

This chain links TRBV4-1 with TRBJ2-5; the D gene is possibly TRBD2 (6 bases). Deletions cut 4 bases from V and 2 bases from J, with 17 bases between. The length of the CDR3 is 16 residues. Germline V gene lookup returns CDR1 MGHRA and CDR2 YSYEKL. This chain's CDR3 is CASSRLEGTLQETQYF. The CDR3 DNA is TGCGCCAGCAGCCGCTTAGAGGGGACTCTACAAGAGACCCAGTACTTC.

This chain joins TRBV7-2 and TRBJ2-1; D not certain. The CDR3 sequence is 12 residues long. Germline values: CDR1 SGHTA, CDR2 FQGNSA. Trimming took off 5 bases at V and 3 bases at J, with 5 bases between the two ends. The CDR3 nucleotides read TGTGCCAGCAGCCCAGTCTACAATGAGCAGTTCTTC. It encodes CASSPVYNEQFF.

Details on this clone: Other DNA sequences in this sample translate to the same CDR3. The chain links TRBV15 to TRBJ1-6; D ambiguous. CDR3 length: 14 amino acids. Trimming took 1 base from V and 5 from J, leaving 6 bases between them. Germline CDR1 reads LNHNV; CDR2 reads YYDKDF (reference sequence). The DNA for the CDR3 is TGTGCCACCAGCAGAGTCCAGGATAATTCACCCCTCCACTTT. This sequence encodes CATSRVQDNSPLHF.

The chain is built from TRBV5-4 and TRBJ1-1; no definite D call. The germline V and J ends were trimmed by 2 bases and 6 bases, with 11 bases remaining between them. The CDR3 is 13 residues long. Germline loops: CDR1 SGHNT, CDR2 YYREEE (reference sequence). CDR3: CASSFFGVSEAFF. CDR3 sequence (DNA): TGTGCCAGCAGCTTCTTCGGGGTCTCTGAAGCTTTCTTT. The variable domain in full, completed from reference TRBV5-4 and TRBJ1-1, reads ETGVTQSPTHLIKTRGQQVTLRCSSQSGHNTVSWYQQALGQGPQFIFQYYREEENGRGNFPPRFSGLQFPNYSSELNVNALELDDSALYLCASSFFGVSEAFFGQGTRLTVV.